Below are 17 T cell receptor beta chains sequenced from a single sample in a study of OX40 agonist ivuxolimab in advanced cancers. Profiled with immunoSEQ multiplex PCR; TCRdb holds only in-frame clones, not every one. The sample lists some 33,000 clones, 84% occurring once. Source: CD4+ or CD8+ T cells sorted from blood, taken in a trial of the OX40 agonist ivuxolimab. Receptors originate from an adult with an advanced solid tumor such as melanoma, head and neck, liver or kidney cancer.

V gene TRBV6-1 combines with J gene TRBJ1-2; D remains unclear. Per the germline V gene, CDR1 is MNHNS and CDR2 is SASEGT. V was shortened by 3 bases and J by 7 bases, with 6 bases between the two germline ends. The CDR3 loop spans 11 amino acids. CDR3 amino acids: CASSDPLGYTF. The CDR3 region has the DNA TGTGCCAGCAGTGACCCTCTTGGCTACACCTTC.

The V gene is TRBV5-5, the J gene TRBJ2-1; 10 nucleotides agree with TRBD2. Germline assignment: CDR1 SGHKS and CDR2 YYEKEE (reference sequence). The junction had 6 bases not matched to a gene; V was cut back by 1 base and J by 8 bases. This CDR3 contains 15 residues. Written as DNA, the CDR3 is TGTGCCAGCAGCTTGAGCGGGGGGGCCATAGATGAGCAGTTCTTC. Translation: CASSLSGGAIDEQFF.

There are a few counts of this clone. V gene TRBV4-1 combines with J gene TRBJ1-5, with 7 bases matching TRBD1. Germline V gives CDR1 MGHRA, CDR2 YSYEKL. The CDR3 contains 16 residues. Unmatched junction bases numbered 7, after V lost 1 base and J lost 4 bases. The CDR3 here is CASSQGARGRNQPQHF. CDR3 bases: TGCGCCAGCAGCCAAGGCGCGAGGGGGCGAAATCAGCCCCAGCATTTT.

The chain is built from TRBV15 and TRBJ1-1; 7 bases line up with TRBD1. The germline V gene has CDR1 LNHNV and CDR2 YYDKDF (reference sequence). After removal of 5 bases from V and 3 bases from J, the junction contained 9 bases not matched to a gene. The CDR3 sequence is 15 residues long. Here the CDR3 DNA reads TGTGCCACCAGCGAAGACAGGGAGAGGTACACTGAAGCTTTCTTT. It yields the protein CATSEDRERYTEAFF.

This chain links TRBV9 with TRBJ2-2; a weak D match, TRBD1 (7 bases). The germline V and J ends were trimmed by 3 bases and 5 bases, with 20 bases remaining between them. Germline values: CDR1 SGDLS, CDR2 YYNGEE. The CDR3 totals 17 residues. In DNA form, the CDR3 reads TGTGCCAGCAGCGGCGGGACAGCGGAGGTAGTGACCGGGGAGCTGTTTTTT. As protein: CASSGGTAEVVTGELFF.

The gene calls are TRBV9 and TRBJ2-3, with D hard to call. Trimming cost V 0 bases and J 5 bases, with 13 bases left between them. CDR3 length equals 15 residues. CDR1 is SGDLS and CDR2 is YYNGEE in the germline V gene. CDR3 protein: CASSVGLASLDTQYF. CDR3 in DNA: TGTGCCAGCAGCGTAGGGCTTGCAAGTTTAGATACGCAGTATTTT.

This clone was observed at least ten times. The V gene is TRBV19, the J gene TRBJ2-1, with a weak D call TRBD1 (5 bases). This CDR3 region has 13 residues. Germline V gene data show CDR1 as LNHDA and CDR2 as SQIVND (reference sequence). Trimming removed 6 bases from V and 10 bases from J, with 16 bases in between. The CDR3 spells CASSLSPRTEQFF. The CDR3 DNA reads TGTGCCAGTAGCCTAAGTCCCCGGACAGAGCAGTTCTTC.

The CDR3 sequence: CASSTGTANTEAFF. CDR3 in DNA: TGTGCCAGCAGTACCGGGACGGCGAACACTGAAGCTTTCTTT. This chain joins TRBV6-5 and TRBJ1-1, with a tentative D call TRBD1 (5 bases). Germline assignment: CDR1 MNHEY and CDR2 SVGAGI. Between the trimmed V and J ends, which lost 5 bases and 1 base, there was a span of 11 bases. The CDR3 length is 14 residues.

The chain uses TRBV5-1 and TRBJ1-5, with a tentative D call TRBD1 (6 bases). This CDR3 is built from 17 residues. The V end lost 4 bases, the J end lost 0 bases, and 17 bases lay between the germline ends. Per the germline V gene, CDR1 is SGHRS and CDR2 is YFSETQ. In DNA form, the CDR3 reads TGCGCCAGCAGCCTCCGCCCCCGACAGGATAGCAATCAGCCCCAGCATTTT. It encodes CASSLRPRQDSNQPQHF.

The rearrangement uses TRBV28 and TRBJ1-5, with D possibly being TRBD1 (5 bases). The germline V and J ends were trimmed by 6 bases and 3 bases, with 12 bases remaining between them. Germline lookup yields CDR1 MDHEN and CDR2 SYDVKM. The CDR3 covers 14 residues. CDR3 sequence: CASRSRGLNQPQHF. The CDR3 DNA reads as TGTGCCAGCAGATCACGGGGACTCAATCAGCCCCAGCATTTT.

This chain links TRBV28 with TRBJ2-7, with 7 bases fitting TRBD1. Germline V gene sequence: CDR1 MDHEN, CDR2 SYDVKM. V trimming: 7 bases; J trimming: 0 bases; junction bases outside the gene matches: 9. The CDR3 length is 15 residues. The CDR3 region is CASTVLRDSSYEQYF. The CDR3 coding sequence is TGTGCCAGCACAGTTCTCCGGGACAGCTCCTACGAGCAGTACTTC.

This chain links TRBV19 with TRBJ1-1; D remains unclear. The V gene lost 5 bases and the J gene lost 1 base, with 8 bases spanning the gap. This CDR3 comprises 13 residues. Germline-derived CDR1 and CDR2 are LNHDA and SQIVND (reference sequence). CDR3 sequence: CASSPWGNTEAFF. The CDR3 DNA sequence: TGTGCCAGTAGTCCCTGGGGGAACACTGAAGCTTTCTTT.

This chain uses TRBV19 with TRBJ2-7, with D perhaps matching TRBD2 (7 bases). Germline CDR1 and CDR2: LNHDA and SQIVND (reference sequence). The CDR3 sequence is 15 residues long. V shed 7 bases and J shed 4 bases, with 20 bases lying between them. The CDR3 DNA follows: TGTGCCAGTACCGAGCGGGACACTGGCGCGTACGAGCAGTACTTC. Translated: CASTERDTGAYEQYF.

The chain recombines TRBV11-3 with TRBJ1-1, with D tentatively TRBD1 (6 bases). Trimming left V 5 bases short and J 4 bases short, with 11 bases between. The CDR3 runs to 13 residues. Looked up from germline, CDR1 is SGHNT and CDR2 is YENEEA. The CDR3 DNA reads TGTGCCAGCAGCCCCAGGGGTTCCACTGAAGCTTTCTTT. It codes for CASSPRGSTEAFF.

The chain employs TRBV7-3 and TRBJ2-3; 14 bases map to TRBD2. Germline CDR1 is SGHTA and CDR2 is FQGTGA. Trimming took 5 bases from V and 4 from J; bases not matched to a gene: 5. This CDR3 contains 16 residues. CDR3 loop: CASSHTTSGGADTQYF. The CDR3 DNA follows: TGTGCCAGCAGCCACACGACTAGCGGGGGGGCAGATACGCAGTATTTT.

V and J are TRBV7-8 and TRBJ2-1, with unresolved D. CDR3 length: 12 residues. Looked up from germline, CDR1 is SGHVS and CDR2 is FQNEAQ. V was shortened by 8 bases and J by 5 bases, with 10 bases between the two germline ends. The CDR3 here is CASRQFNNEQFF. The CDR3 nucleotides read TGTGCCAGCCGCCAATTCAACAATGAGCAGTTCTTC.

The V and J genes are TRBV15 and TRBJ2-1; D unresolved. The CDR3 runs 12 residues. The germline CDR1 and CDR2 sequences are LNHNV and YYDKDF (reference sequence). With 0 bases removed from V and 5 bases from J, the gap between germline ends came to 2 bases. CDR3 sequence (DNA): TGTGCCACCAGCAGAGATGACAATGAGCAGTTCTTC. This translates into CATSRDDNEQFF. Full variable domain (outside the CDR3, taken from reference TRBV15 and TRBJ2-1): DAMVIQNPRYQVTQFGKPVTLSCSQTLNHNVMYWYQQKSSQAPKLLFHYYDKDFNNEADTPDNFQSRRPNTSFCFLDIRSPGLGDTAMYLCATSRDDNEQFFGPGTRLTVL.